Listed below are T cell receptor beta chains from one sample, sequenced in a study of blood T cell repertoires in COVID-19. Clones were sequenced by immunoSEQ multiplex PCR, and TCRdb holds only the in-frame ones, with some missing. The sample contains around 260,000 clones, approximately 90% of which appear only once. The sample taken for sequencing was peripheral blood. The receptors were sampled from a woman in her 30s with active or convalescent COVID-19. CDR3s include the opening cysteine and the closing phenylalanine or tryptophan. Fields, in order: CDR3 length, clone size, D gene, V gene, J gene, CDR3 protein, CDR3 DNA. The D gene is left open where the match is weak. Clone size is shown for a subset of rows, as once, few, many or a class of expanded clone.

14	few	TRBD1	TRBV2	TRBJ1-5	CASGDRAGNQPQHF	TGTGCCAGCGGGGACAGGGCAGGCAATCAGCCCCAGCATTTT
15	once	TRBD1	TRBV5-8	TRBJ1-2	CASSVGTGTNYGYTF	TGTGCCAGCAGCGTGGGGACAGGAACGAACTATGGCTACACCTTC
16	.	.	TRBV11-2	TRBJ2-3	CASSQDMVGSTDTQYF	TGTGCCAGCAGCCAGGACATGGTTGGGAGCACAGATACGCAGTATTTT
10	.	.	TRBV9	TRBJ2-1	CASGPDSKFF	TGTGCCTCCGGCCCGGATAGCAAGTTCTTC
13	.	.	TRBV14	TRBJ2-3	CASSLPSTDTQYF	TGTGCCAGCAGCCTTCCTAGCACAGATACGCAGTATTTT
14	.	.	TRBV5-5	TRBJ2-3	CASSLVPGVDTQYF	TGTGCCAGCAGCTTGGTCCCAGGGGTAGATACGCAGTATTTT
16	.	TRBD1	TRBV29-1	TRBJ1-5	CSVAMAGTGGNQPQHF	TGCAGCGTCGCTATGGCGGGGACAGGGGGCAATCAGCCCCAGCATTTT
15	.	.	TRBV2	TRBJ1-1	CASSEVRGDSAEAFF	TGTGCCAGCAGTGAGGTCAGGGGCGATAGTGCTGAAGCTTTCTTT
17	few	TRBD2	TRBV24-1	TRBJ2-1	CATSEPETSGGRNEQFF	TGTGCCACCAGTGAGCCTGAGACTAGCGGGGGTAGGAATGAGCAGTTCTTC
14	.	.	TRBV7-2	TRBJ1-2	CASSLGGQNYGYTF	TGTGCCAGCAGCCTCGGGGGGCAGAACTATGGCTACACCTTC
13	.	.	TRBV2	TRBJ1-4	CASRAGTNEKLFF	TGTGCCAGCAGGGCAGGAACTAATGAAAAACTGTTTTTT
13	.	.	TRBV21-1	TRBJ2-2	CASEGEDGGELFF	TGTGCCAGCGAAGGGGAAGATGGCGGGGAGCTGTTTTTT
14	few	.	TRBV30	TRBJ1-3	CAWTTGYSGNTIYF	TGTGCCTGGACAACCGGGTACTCTGGAAACACCATATATTTT
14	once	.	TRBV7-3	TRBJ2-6	CASSPTGDPPVLTF	TGTGCCAGCAGCCCCACGGGGGACCCCCCCGTCCTGACTTTC
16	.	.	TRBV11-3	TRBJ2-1	CASSLGDERSYNEQFF	TGTGCCAGCAGCTTAGGGGATGAGCGGAGCTACAATGAGCAGTTCTTC
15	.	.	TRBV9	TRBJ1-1	CASSVVNSGGAEAFF	TGTGCCAGCAGCGTAGTGAACAGCGGCGGTGCTGAAGCTTTCTTT
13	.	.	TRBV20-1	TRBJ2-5	CSASGQSQETQYF	TGCAGTGCTAGTGGGCAGTCTCAAGAGACCCAGTACTTC
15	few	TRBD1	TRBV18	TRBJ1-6	CASSLTRTGASPLHF	TGTGCCAGCTCACTGACGCGGACAGGGGCTTCACCCCTCCACTTT
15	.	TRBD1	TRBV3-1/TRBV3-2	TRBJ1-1	CASSQDRRGRTEAFF	TGTGCCAGCAGCCAAGATAGGAGGGGGCGGACTGAAGCTTTCTTT
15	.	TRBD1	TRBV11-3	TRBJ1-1	CASSPGQGLNTEAFF	TGTGCCAGCAGCCCTGGACAGGGATTGAACACTGAAGCTTTCTTT
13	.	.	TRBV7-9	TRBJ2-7	CASSPDYTYEQYF	TGTGCCAGCAGCCCCGACTACACCTACGAGCAGTACTTC
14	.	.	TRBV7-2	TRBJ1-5	CASSLVGDFQPQHF	TGTGCCAGCAGCTTAGTGGGAGATTTTCAGCCCCAGCATTTT
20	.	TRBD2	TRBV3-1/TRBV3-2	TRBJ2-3	CASSLSPVGTSGGSRDTQYF	TGTGCCAGCAGCCTCTCGCCGGTAGGGACTAGCGGGGGATCGAGGGATACGCAGTATTTT
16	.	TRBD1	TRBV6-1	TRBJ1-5	CASSAGTGGLVQPQHF	TGTGCCAGCAGTGCGGGGACAGGGGGCTTAGTTCAGCCCCAGCATTTT
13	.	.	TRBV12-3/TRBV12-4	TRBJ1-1	CASSLAQGTEAFF	TGTGCCAGCAGTTTAGCGCAGGGGACTGAAGCTTTCTTT
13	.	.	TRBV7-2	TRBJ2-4	CASSPGDRNIQYF	TGTGCCAGCAGCCCGGGGGACAGAAACATTCAGTACTTC
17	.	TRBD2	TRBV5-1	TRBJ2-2	CASRRTSGGSNTGELFF	TGCGCCAGCAGGCGGACTAGCGGGGGGTCAAACACCGGGGAGCTGTTTTTT
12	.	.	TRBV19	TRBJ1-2	CASNTVGYGYTF	TGTGCCAGTAACACAGTAGGCTATGGCTACACCTTC
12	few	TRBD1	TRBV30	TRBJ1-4	CAWSSSGGKLFF	TGTGCCTGGAGTAGCTCAGGGGGAAAACTGTTTTTT
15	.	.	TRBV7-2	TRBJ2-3	CASSLGTASTDTQYF	TGTGCCAGCAGCTTAGGGACAGCTAGCACAGATACGCAGTATTTT
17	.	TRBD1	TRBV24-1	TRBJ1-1	CATSDTGTGGMNTEAFF	TGTGCCACCAGTGATACCGGGACAGGGGGCATGAACACTGAAGCTTTCTTT
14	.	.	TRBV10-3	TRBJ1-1	CAIRQTVMNTEAFF	TGTGCCATCAGACAGACGGTTATGAACACTGAAGCTTTCTTT
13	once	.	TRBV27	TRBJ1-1	CASSSTGRGEAFF	TGTGCCAGCAGTTCCACAGGGAGGGGTGAAGCTTTCTTT
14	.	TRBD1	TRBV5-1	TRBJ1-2	CASSLPQGANGYTF	TGCGCCAGCAGCTTGCCACAGGGGGCAAATGGCTACACCTTC
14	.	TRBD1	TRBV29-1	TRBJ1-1	CSVADRGRYTEAFF	TGCAGCGTCGCAGACAGGGGGCGATACACTGAAGCTTTCTTT
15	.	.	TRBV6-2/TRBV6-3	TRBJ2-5	CASSYSIASLETQYF	TGTGCCAGCAGTTACTCGATCGCTAGCTTGGAGACCCAGTACTTC
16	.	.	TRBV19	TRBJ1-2	CASSNLGREANYGYTF	TGTGCCAGTAGTAACTTGGGCAGGGAAGCTAACTATGGCTACACCTTC
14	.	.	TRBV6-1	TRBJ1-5	CASSEQGYNQPQHF	TGTGCCAGCAGTGAACAGGGGTACAATCAGCCCCAGCATTTT
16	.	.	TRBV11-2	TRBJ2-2	CASSLGGYGNTGELFF	TGTGCCAGCAGCTTAGGCGGTTACGGAAACACCGGGGAGCTGTTTTTT
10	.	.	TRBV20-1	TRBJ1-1	CSAERTEAFF	TGCAGTGCAGAGAGGACTGAAGCTTTCTTT
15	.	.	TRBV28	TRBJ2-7	CASSSPTLPAYEQYF	TGTGCCAGCAGTTCCCCGACTTTGCCCGCCTACGAGCAGTACTTC
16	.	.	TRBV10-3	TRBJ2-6	CAIRAGQTSGANVLTF	TGTGCCATCAGGGCGGGACAGACCTCTGGGGCCAACGTCCTGACTTTC
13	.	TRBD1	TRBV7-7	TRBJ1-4	CASSADRGEKLFF	TGTGCTAGCAGCGCGGACAGGGGTGAAAAACTGTTTTTT
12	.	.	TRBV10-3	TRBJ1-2	CANRQEAYGYTF	TGTGCCAACCGACAGGAGGCCTATGGCTACACCTTC
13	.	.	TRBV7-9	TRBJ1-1	CASSLEPNTEAFF	TGTGCCAGCAGCCTTGAGCCGAACACTGAAGCTTTCTTT
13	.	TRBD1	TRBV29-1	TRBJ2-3	CSVWDSLTDTQYF	TGCAGCGTCTGGGACAGTTTAACAGATACGCAGTATTTT
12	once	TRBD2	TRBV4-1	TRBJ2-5	CASSPGGETQYF	TGCGCCAGCAGCCCCGGGGGGGAGACCCAGTACTTC
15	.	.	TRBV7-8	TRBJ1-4	CASGRPGPGGEKLFF	TGTGCCAGCGGGAGGCCGGGCCCGGGGGGCGAAAAACTGTTTTTT
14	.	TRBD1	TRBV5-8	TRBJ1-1	CASSFRGPNTEAFF	TGTGCCAGCAGCTTCAGGGGGCCAAACACTGAAGCTTTCTTT
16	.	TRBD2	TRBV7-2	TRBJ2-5	CASSSRAAGGRETQYF	TGTGCCAGCAGCTCCCGAGCAGCGGGGGGTCGAGAGACCCAGTACTTC
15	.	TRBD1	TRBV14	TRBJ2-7	CASSLPGTGKSEQYF	TGTGCCAGCAGCCTCCCCGGGACAGGGAAGAGTGAGCAGTACTTC
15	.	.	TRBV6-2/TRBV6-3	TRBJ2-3	CASSPLRGTTDTQYF	TGTGCCAGCAGTCCCCTCAGGGGTACGACAGATACGCAGTATTTT
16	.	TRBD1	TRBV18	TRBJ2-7	CASSPSSGTGAYEQYF	TGTGCCAGCTCACCGTCCTCTGGGACAGGGGCCTACGAGCAGTACTTC